The clone carrying this TCR beta chain appeared a single time. This entry is derived from a study of blood T cell repertoires in COVID-19. Whole-study context: The origin of the acute and convalescent COVID-19 samples was the United States, Italy and Spain.

Per the original data handling: The authors estimated nucleated cell counts from reference gene primer amplification. TCRdb's copy holds only in-frame clones and misses some; the assay was immunoSEQ multiplex PCR. The DNA gave D and trimming, while V, J and clone size come from that table. The repertoire includes more than 110,000 clones, roughly 80% of them detected once, and 3.5% to 4.5% sits in the top ten. Germline values: CDR1 KGHSH, CDR2 LQKENI. Trimming took 6 bases from V and 2 from J; bases not matched to a gene: 5. The CDR3 runs 15 residues. This chain connects TRBV18 to TRBJ2-2; 8 bases are a match to TRBD1. The sequence was collected from a woman aged 60-75 years with acute or convalescent COVID-19. Sequencing was carried out using peripheral blood. CDR3 in DNA: TGTGCCAGCTCGGCCGGGACAGGCAACACCGGGGAGCTGTTTTTT. Protein: CASSAGTGNTGELFF.